Sequencing of this TCR beta chain was carried out in a study of T cell repertoires in cytomegalovirus infection. The CDR3 extends over 12 amino acids. Germline CDR1 reads MNHEY; CDR2 reads SVGEGT. Trimming shortened V by 10 bases and J by 10 bases, and 19 bases separated the two germline ends. This clonotype was counted ten times or more. TCRdb fed the reads into MiXCR, producing one record per CDR3 protein. The sample contains fewer than 550,000 distinct CDR3 sequences, about 11% of which appear only once. The sequence was obtained from a human donor in good health (CMV status not recorded). Some clones in this sample may be carry-over from other donors' samples. V usage is TRBV6-2 or TRBV6-3 and J usage is TRBJ1-1; possibly TRBD1 for D (6 bases). The source material was PBMCs. CDR3 sequence (DNA): TGTGCCACCTCGGGGGGCGCCGGTCGAGCTTTCTTT. This sequence encodes CATSGGAGRAFF.